This TCR beta chain was sequenced during a study of T cell repertoires in cytomegalovirus infection. Across the whole study: Used in the study were CMV epitopes, some recently identified and HLA-C-restricted, others well-studied and HLA-B-restricted. It was the public TCR beta signatures that indicated both CMV infection and matching HLA type.

In the case of this clonotype: Its antigen is unidentified.

This CDR3 contains 17 residues. The V segment lost 5 bases and the J segment 7 bases; nucleotides outside the gene matches: 14. Germline V gives CDR1 MNHNS, CDR2 SASEGT. TCRdb recomputed calls from the reads with MiXCR, one row per CDR3 protein. The sample contains roughly 150,000 distinct CDR3 sequences, approximately 30% of which appear only once. This sequence joins TRBV6-1 and TRBJ2-2; TRBD2 matches 9 bases. The sequencing used CD8+ T cells from cultured PBMCs, collected from culture after CMV antigen stimulation. This sequence was found in a human donor in good health (CMV status not recorded). Some clones in this sample may be carry-over from other donors' samples. The CDR3 DNA reads TGTGCCAGCAGTTGGCCCAGCGGGGGGTATTCGGGCGGGGAGCTGTTTTTT. Its translation: CASSWPSGGYSGGELFF.